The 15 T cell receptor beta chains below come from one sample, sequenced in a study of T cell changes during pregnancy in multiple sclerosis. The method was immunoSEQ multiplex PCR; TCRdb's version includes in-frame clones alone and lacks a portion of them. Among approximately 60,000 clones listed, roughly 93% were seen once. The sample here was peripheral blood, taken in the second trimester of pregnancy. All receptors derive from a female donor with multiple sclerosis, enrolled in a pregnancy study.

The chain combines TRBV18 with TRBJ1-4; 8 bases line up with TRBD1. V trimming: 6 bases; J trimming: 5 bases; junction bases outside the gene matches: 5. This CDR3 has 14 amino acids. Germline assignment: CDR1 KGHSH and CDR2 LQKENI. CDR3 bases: TGTGCCAGCTCGCCTCAGGGGGCGAATGAAAAACTGTTTTTT. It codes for CASSPQGANEKLFF.

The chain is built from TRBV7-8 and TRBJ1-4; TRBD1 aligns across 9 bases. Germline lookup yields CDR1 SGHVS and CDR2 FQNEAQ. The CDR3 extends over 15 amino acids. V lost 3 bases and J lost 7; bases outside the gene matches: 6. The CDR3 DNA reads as TGTGCCAGCAGCTTTAAACAGGGGGCCTTTGAAAAACTGTTTTTT. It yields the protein CASSFKQGAFEKLFF.

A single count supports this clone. The CDR3 sequence is CASSPGIESNQPQHF. CDR3 nucleotide sequence: TGTGCCAGCAGCCCCGGGATCGAGAGCAATCAGCCCCAGCATTTT. This rearrangement joins TRBV6-6 to TRBJ1-5; D is uncertain. From germline, CDR1 is MNHNY and CDR2 SVGAGI (reference sequence). The CDR3 extends over 15 amino acids. Trimming cost V 6 bases and J 1 base, with 13 bases left between them.

The CDR3 DNA reads as TGTGCCAGCAGCTTGGGGCAGTCTCCCAATCAGCCCCAGCATTTT. Residues: CASSLGQSPNQPQHF. V usage is TRBV7-6 and J usage is TRBJ1-5; the D gene is possibly TRBD1 (5 bases). V was shortened by 3 bases and J by 3 bases, with 12 bases between the two germline ends. Germline V gene sequence: CDR1 SGHVS, CDR2 FNYEAQ. The CDR3 runs to 15 residues.

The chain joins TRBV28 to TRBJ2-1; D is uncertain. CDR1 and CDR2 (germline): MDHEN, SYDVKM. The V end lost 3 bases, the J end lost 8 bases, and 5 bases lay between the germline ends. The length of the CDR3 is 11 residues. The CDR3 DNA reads TGTGCCAGCAGTTTTCGGTATGAGCAGTTCTTC. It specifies CASSFRYEQFF. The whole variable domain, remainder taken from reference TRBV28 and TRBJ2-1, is DVKVTQSSRYLVKRTGEKVFLECVQDMDHENMFWYRQDPGLGLRLIYFSYDVKMKEKGDIPEGYSVSREKKERFSLILESASTNQTSMYLCASSFRYEQFFGPGTRLTVL.

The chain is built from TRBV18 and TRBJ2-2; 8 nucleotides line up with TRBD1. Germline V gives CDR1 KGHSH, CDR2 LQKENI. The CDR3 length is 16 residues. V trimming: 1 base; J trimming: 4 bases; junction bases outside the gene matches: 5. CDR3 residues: CASSPQGQGITGELFF. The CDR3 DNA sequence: TGTGCCAGCTCACCACAAGGACAGGGTATCACCGGGGAGCTGTTTTTT.

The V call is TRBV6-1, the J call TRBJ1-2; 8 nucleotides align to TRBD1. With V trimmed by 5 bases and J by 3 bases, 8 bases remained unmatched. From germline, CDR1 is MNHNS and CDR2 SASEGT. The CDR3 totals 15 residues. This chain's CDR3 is CASSPDRGGDYGYTF. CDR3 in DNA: TGTGCCAGCAGTCCTGACAGGGGTGGGGACTATGGCTACACCTTC.

CDR3 protein: CASSDGTGGNEQFF. The CDR3 nucleotides read TGTGCCAGCAGTGACGGGACAGGGGGCAATGAGCAGTTCTTC. This rearrangement joins TRBV6-4 to TRBJ2-1, with TRBD1 matching 11 bases. There are 14 residues in the CDR3. The J segment lost 6 bases and the V segment lost 2 bases, leaving 0 bases of the junction unmatched. The germline V gene encodes CDR1 MRHNA and CDR2 SNTAGT.

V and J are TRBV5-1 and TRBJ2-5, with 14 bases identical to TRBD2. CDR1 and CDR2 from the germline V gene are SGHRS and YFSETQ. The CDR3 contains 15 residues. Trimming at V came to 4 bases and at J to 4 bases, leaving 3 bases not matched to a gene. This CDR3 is CASSTGLAGGETQYF. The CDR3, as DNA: TGCGCCAGCAGCACTGGACTAGCGGGGGGAGAGACCCAGTACTTC.

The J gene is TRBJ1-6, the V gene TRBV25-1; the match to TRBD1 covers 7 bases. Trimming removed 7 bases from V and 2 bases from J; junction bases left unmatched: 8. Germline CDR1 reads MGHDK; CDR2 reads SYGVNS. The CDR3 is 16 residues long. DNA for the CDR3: TGTGCCAGCAACCCAGGGGGTTTGACCTATAATTCACCCCTCCACTTT. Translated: CASNPGGLTYNSPLHF.

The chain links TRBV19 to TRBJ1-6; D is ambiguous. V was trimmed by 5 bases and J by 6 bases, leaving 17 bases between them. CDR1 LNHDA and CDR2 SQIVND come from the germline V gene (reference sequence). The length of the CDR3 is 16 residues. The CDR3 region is CASSSFLAGGNSPLHF. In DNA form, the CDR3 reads TGTGCCAGTAGTTCCTTCCTAGCCGGCGGTAATTCACCCCTCCACTTT.

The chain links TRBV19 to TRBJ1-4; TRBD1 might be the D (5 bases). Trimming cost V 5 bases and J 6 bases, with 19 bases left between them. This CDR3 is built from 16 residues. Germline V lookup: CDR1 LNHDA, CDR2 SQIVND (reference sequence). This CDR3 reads CASSPRGDGSDEKLFF. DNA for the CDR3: TGTGCCAGTAGTCCCCGGGGGGACGGGAGCGATGAAAAACTGTTTTTT.

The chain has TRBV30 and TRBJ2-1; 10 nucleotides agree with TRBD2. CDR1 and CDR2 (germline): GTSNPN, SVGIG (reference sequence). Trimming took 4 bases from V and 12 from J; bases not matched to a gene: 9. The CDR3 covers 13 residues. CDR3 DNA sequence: TGTGCCTGGACGCTAGCGGGGGCTAGGGTGCAGTTCTTC. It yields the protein CAWTLAGARVQFF.

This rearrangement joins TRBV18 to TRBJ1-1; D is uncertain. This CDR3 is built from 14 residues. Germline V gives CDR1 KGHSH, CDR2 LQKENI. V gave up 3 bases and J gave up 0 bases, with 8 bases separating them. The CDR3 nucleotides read TGTGCCAGCTCACCGAATGAGTTGAACACTGAAGCTTTCTTT. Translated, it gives CASSPNELNTEAFF. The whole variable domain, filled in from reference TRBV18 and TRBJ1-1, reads NAGVMQNPRHLVRRRGQEARLRCSPMKGHSHVYWYRQLPEEGLKFMVYLQKENIIDESGMPKERFSAEFPKEGPSILRIQQVVRGDSAAYFCASSPNELNTEAFFGQGTRLTVV.

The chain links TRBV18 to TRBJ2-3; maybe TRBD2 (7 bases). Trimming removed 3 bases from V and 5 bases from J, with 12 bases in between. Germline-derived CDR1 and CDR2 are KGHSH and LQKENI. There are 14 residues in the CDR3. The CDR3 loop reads CASSPRGGLDTQYF. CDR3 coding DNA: TGTGCCAGCTCACCGAGGGGGGGCCTAGATACGCAGTATTTT.